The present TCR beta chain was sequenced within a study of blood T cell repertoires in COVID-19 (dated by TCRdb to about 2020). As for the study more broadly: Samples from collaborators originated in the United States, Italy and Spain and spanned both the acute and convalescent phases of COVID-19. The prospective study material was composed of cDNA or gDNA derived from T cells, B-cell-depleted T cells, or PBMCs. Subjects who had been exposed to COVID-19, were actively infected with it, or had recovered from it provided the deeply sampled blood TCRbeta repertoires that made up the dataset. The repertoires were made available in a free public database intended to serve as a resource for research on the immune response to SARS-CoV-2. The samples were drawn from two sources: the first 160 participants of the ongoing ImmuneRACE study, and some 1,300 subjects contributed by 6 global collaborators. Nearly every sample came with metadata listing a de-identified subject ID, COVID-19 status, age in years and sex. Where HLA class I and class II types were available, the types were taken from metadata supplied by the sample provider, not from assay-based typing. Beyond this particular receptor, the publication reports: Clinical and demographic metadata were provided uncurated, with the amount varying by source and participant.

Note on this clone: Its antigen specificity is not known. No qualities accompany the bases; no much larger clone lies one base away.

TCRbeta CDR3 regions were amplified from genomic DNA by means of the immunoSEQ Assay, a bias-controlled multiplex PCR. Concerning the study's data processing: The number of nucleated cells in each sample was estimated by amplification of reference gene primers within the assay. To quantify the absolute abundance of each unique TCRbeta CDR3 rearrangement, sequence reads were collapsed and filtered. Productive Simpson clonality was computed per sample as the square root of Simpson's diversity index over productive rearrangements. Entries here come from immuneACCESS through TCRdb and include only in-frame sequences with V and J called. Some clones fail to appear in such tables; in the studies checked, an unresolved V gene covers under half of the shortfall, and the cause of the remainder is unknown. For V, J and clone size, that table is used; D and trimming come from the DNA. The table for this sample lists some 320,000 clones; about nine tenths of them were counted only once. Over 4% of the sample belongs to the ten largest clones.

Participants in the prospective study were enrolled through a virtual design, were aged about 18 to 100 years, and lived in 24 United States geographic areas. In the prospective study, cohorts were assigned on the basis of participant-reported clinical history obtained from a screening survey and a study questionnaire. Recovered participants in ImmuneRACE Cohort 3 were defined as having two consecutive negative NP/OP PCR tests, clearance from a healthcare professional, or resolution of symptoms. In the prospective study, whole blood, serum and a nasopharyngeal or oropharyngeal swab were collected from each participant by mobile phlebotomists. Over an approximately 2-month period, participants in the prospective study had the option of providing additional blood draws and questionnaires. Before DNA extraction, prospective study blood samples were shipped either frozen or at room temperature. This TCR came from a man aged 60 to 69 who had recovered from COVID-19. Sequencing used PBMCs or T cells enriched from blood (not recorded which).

DNA sequence: TGTGCCAGCAGTTTTTCGTCCTGGCAGGGCATAGCTGAAGCTTTCTTT. Its coded protein is CASSFSSWQGIAEAFF. The chain was built from TRBV28 and TRBJ1-1; a tentative D call is TRBD1 (5 bases match). Cut back by 3 bases and 6 bases, the V and J ends lie 20 bases apart. CDR1 and CDR2 are read off the germline V gene as MDHEN and SYDVKM. The CDR3 starts with the cysteine, ends with the phenylalanine, and has 16 residues. Only CDR3 DNA is held: 48 bases, read in frame from base 1.